A single sample is the source of the 18 T cell receptor beta chains below, sequenced in a study of cytomegalovirus exposure and HLA in healthy donors. A multiplex PCR was run with 60 Vbeta primers and 13 Jbeta primers. Sequencing used immunoSEQ multiplex PCR; TCRdb keeps in-frame clones, though not all of them. The sample has approximately 110,000 clones, roughly three fifths seen once. The sample consisted of PBMCs. Receptors originate from a man aged 30 to 45 in good health and CMV-seropositive.

The chain carries TRBV6-6 and TRBJ1-1; 7 bases are a match to TRBD1. CDR3 length: 14 amino acids. The germline gives CDR1 MNHNY, CDR2 SVGAGI (reference sequence). J gave up 4 bases and V 10 bases, and 12 bases lay outside the gene matches. The CDR3 region has the DNA TGTGCCACGGGGGACTTGTCAGGGGGCACTGAAGCTTTCTTT. Amino acid sequence: CATGDLSGGTEAFF.

CDR3 loop: CASRDRGFYGYTF. The CDR3 nucleotides are TGTGCCAGCCGCGACAGGGGGTTCTATGGCTACACCTTC. This chain links TRBV6-1 with TRBJ1-2; TRBD1 agrees at 9 bases. The ends lost 8 bases at V and 4 bases at J; junction bases unmatched: 5. The CDR3 extends over 13 amino acids. Germline CDR1 and CDR2: MNHNS and SASEGT.

This sequence joins TRBV7-2 and TRBJ1-5; D not resolved. The CDR3 contains 13 residues. Germline V CDR1 and CDR2: SGHTA, FQGNSA. V lost 3 bases, J lost 6 bases, and 9 bases lay in between. This CDR3 is CASSFGVAQPQHF. For the CDR3, the DNA is TGTGCCAGCAGCTTCGGGGTGGCTCAGCCCCAGCATTTT.

On this clone itself: The junction shows a germline mismatch at one end, possibly a read error. The rearrangement links TRBV4-1 to TRBJ1-1; D not certain. Germline V lookup: CDR1 MGHRA, CDR2 YSYEKL. This CDR3 has 17 amino acids. CDR3 sequence (DNA): TGCGCCAGCAGCCACCTAGGGAGGGAGCTACGGAACTCTGAAGCTTTCTTT. Translation: CASSHLGRELRNSEAFF.

V usage is TRBV27 and J usage is TRBJ2-7; D perhaps matches TRBD2 (7 bases). Germline V gene data show CDR1 as MNHEY and CDR2 as SMNVEV (reference sequence). V was trimmed by 4 bases and J by 3 bases, leaving 13 bases between them. The CDR3 runs 14 residues. The CDR3 is CASSWRGGSYEQYF. CDR3 nucleotides: TGTGCCAGCAGTTGGAGGGGGGGGAGCTACGAGCAGTACTTC.

J is TRBJ1-2 and V is TRBV5-6; tentatively, D is TRBD1 (5 bases). The V gene's germline CDR1 is SGHDT and CDR2 YYEEEE. With 2 bases removed from V and 4 bases from J, the gap between germline ends came to 9 bases. CDR3 length equals 13 residues. CDR3 coding DNA: TGTGCCAGCAGCTTTTCAGGGATCTATGGCTACACCTTC. Translated, it gives CASSFSGIYGYTF.

In nucleotides, the CDR3 is TGTGCCAGCAGCTTGGCCGGGGGGAAAGTGGACGAGCAGTACTTC. Protein product: CASSLAGGKVDEQYF. This rearrangement joins TRBV5-4 to TRBJ2-5; 7 nucleotides agree with TRBD2. The DNA end lines up better with TRBJ2-7; the J call may be wrong. The CDR3 loop spans 15 amino acids. The germline V gene has CDR1 SGHNT and CDR2 YYREEE (reference sequence).

This clone was recorded a few times. V is TRBV29-1 and J is TRBJ1-2; 7 bases line up with TRBD1. V shed 7 bases and J 7 bases; nucleotides not matched to a gene: 9. Germline V gene lookup returns CDR1 SQVTM and CDR2 ANQGSEA. The CDR3 totals 12 residues. The CDR3 loop reads CSDIRGSGGYTF. CDR3 sequence (DNA): TGCAGCGACATCAGGGGGTCGGGTGGCTACACCTTC.

The V gene is TRBV5-5, the J gene TRBJ1-2; 9 bases match TRBD1. This CDR3 contains 15 residues. Germline values: CDR1 SGHKS, CDR2 YYEKEE (reference sequence). Germline trimming cut 7 bases from V and 4 bases from J; bases unmatched to any gene: 11. The chain's CDR3 is CASALAGTGSYGYTF. The CDR3 region has the DNA TGTGCCAGCGCCCTTGCTGGGACAGGGTCCTATGGCTACACCTTC.

There are a few counts of this clone. Distinct nucleotide sequences in the sample also encode this CDR3. The chain carries TRBV4-1 and TRBJ1-2; a weak D match, TRBD1 (5 bases). This CDR3 spans 13 amino acids. V lost 0 bases and J 5 bases, leaving 7 bases between the germline ends. Germline CDR1 reads MGHRA; CDR2 reads YSYEKL. CDR3 residues: CASSQEGGYGYTF. CDR3 in DNA: TGCGCCAGCAGCCAAGAGGGGGGTTATGGCTACACCTTC.

The chain combines TRBV11-2 with TRBJ2-3; 8 bases line up with TRBD1. The germline V gene has CDR1 SGHAT and CDR2 FQNNGV. J gave up 4 bases and V 6 bases, and 15 bases lay outside the gene matches. The CDR3 length is 17 residues. The CDR3 loop is CASRDPQTGVDADTQYF. The CDR3 region has the DNA TGTGCCAGCAGGGACCCTCAGACAGGGGTTGACGCAGATACGCAGTATTTT.

This clone has just one count. DNA for the CDR3: TGTGCCAGCAGTTTATCCGCAGGTAGCTCTGGAAACACCATATATTTT. It codes for CASSLSAGSSGNTIYF. This chain uses TRBV27 with TRBJ1-3; D not resolved. The germline V gene has CDR1 MNHEY and CDR2 SMNVEV (reference sequence). V lost 0 bases, J lost 0 bases, and 9 bases lay in between. This CDR3 contains 16 residues.

The chain uses TRBV2 and TRBJ1-5, with TRBD1 as a possible D gene (5 bases). With 8 bases removed from V and 6 bases from J, the gap between germline ends came to 23 bases. Germline V gene data show CDR1 as SNHLY and CDR2 as FYNNEI. CDR3 length: 16 amino acids. DNA for the CDR3: TGTGCCAGCGACGTGGAGGGGATCGTGCAGTTTCAGCCCCAGCATTTT. It translates to CASDVEGIVQFQPQHF.

DNA for the CDR3: TGCGCCAGCAGCTTAGGAGGCGGGACAGGGAAGGTGAATTTTAGCAATCAGCCCCAGCATTTT. Translating it yields CASSLGGGTGKVNFSNQPQHF. This chain uses TRBV5-1 with TRBJ1-5, with TRBD1 identical over 9 bases. CDR3 length: 21 amino acids. Germline CDR1 SGHRS, CDR2 YFSETQ. The J segment lost 0 bases and the V segment lost 2 bases, leaving 18 bases of the junction unmatched.

The V and J genes are TRBV6-5 and TRBJ2-3, with D hard to call. Germline CDR1 and CDR2: MNHEY and SVGAGI. Trimming removed 5 bases at V and 4 bases at J, with 7 bases between. The CDR3 extends over 12 amino acids. This CDR3 reads CASSDGSDTQYF. For the CDR3, the DNA is TGTGCCAGCAGTGATGGCTCAGATACGCAGTATTTT.

The V and J genes are TRBV10-3 and TRBJ1-1; TRBD1 aligns across 9 bases. CDR3 length: 14 residues. In germline, CDR1 is ENHRY, CDR2 SYGVKD. The trim removed 4 bases at V and 9 bases at J, leaving 9 bases unmatched. The CDR3, as DNA: TGTGCCATCAGTGCCCCGACAGGGGGAGTGAAAGCTTTCTTT. Translated, it gives CAISAPTGGVKAFF.

The rearrangement uses TRBV7-8 and TRBJ1-1, with D perhaps matching TRBD1 (6 bases). V gave up 3 bases and J gave up 8 bases, with 13 bases separating them. CDR1 SGHVS and CDR2 FQNEAQ come from the germline V gene. This CDR3 comprises 13 residues. For the CDR3, the DNA is TGTGCCAGCAGCTTTTACCGTGGGGGCGAAGCTTTCTTT. Its protein is CASSFYRGGEAFF.

This rearrangement joins TRBV18 to TRBJ1-2; weak D call: TRBD1 (6 bases). From germline, CDR1 is KGHSH and CDR2 LQKENI. CDR3 length: 14 amino acids. The V gene lost 0 bases and the J gene lost 7 bases, with 12 bases spanning the gap. CDR3 sequence (DNA): TGTGCCAGCTCACCACCGGGCAGGGACATTGGCTACACCTTC. Protein sequence: CASSPPGRDIGYTF.